Described below is a single TCR beta chain sequence and its context. This entry comes from a study of technical replicates of blood from several donors. Only in-frame clones appear in the TCRdb table, and some are missing; sequencing was by immunoSEQ multiplex PCR. The table includes around 76,000 clones, over 95% detected once. The CDR3 has 13 residues. With 1 base clipped from V and 5 bases from J, the junction kept 2 bases outside the gene matches. Germline CDR1 GTSNPN, CDR2 SVGIG (reference sequence). This TCR derives from a human donor in good health. V usage is TRBV30 and J usage is TRBJ2-1; 7 nucleotides align to TRBD2. Sequenced: T cells isolated from PBMCs. The CDR3 protein is CAWSGGGHNEQFF. The DNA of the CDR3 is TGTGCCTGGAGTGGCGGGGGACACAATGAGCAGTTCTTC.